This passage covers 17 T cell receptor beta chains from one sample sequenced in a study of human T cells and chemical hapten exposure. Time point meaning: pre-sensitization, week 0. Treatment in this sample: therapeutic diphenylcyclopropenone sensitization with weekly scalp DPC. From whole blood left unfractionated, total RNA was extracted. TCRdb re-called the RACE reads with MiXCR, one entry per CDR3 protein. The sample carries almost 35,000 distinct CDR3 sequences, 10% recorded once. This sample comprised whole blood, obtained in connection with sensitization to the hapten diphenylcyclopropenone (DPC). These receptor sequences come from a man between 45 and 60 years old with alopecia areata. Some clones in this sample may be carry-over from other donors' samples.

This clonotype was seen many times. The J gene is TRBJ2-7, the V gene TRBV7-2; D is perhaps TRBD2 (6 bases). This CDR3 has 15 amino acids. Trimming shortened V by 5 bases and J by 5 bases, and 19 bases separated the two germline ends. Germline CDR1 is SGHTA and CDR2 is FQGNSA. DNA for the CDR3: TGTGCCAGCAGCCCAAGTCCTGGAGGGGTCCACGAGCAGTACTTC. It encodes CASSPSPGGVHEQYF.

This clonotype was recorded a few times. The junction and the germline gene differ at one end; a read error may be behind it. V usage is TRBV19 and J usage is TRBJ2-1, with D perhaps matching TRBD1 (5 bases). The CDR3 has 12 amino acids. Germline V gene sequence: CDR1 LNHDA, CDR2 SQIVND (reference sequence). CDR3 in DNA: TGTGCCAGTAGTATAAGGGGAACTGAGCAATTCTTC. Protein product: CASSIRGTEQFF.

The CDR3 here is CASSPGQTTWDTEAFF. In nucleotides, the CDR3 is TGTGCCAGCAGCCCGGGGCAAACTACATGGGACACTGAAGCTTTCTTT. The chain is built from TRBV9 and TRBJ1-1, with D tentatively TRBD1 (5 bases). Per germline, CDR1 SGDLS and CDR2 YYNGEE. The CDR3 is 16 amino acids. V gave up 4 bases and J gave up 3 bases, with 19 bases separating them.

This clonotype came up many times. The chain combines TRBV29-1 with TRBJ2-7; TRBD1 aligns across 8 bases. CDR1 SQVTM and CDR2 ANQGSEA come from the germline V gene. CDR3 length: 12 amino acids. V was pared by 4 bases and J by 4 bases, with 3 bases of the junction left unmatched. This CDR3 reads CSVGQGAYEQYF. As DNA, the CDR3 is TGCAGCGTTGGGCAGGGGGCATACGAGCAGTACTTC.

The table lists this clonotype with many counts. DNA for the CDR3: TGTGCCAGCAGTTTCAGCGGGATGACCCAGTACTTC. It is translated as CASSFSGMTQYF. The chain carries TRBV28 and TRBJ2-5; TRBD2 matches 7 bases. Germline V gene sequence: CDR1 MDHEN, CDR2 SYDVKM. Trimming took 3 bases from V and 7 from J; bases not matched to a gene: 2. This CDR3 region has 12 residues.

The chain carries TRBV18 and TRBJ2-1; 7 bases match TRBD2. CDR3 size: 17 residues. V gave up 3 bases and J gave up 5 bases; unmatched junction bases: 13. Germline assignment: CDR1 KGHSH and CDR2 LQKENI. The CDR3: CASSPPGRGRADNEQFF. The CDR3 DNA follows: TGTGCCAGCTCACCCCCGGGGCGCGGGAGAGCGGACAATGAGCAGTTCTTC.

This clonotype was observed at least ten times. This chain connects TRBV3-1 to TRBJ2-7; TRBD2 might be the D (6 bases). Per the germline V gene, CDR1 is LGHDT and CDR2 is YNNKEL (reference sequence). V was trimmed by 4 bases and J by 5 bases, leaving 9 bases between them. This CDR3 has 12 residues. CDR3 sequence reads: CASSRLDDEQYF. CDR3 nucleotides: TGTGCCAGCAGCCGACTAGACGACGAGCAGTACTTC.

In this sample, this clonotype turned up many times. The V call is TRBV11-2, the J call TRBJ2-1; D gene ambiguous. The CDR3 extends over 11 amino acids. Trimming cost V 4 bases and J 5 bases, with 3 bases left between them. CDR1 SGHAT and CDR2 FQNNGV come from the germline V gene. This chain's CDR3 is CASSYHNEQFF. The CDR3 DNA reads TGTGCCAGCAGCTACCACAATGAGCAGTTCTTC.

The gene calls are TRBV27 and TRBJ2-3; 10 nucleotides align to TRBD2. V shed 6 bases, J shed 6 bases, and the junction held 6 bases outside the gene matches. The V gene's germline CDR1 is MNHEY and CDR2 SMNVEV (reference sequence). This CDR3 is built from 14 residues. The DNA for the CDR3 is TGTGCCAGCAGGCTAGCGGGAGTTCCGGATACGCAGTATTTT. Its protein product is CASRLAGVPDTQYF.

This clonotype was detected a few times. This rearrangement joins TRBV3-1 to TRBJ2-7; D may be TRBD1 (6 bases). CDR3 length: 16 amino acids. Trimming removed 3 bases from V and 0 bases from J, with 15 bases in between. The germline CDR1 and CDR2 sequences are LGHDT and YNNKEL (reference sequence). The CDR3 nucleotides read TGTGCCAGCAGCCAGACACCGGGACACCGCTCCTACGAGCAGTACTTC. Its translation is CASSQTPGHRSYEQYF.

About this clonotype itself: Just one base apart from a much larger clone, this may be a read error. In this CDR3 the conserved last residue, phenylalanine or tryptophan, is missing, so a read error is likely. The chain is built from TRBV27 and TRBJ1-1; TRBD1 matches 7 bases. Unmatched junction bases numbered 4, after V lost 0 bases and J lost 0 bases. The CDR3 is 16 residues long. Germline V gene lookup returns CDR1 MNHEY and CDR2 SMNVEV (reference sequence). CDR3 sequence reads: CASSLSGGQLNTEAFI. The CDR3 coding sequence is TGTGCCAGCAGTTTATCAGGGGGACAGCTGAACACTGAAGCTTTCATT.

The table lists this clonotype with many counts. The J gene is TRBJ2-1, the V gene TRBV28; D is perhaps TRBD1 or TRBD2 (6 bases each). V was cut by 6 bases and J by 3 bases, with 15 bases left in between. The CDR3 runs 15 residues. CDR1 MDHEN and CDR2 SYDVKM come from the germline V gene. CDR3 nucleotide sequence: TGTGCCAGCAGAAAGGGGGGCCCCAGCTACAATGAGCAGTTCTTC. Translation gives CASRKGGPSYNEQFF.

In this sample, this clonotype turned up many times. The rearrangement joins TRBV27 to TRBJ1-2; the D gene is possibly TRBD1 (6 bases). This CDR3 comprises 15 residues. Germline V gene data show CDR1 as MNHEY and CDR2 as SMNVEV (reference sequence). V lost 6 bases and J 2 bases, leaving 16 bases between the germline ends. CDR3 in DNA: TGTGCCAGCAGGGGTGGGGGGGCGTCGAACTATGGCTACACCTTC. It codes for CASRGGGASNYGYTF.

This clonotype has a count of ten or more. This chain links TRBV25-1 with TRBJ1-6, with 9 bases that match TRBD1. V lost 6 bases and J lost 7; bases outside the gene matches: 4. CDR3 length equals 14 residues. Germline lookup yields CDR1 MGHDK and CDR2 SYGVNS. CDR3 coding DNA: TGTGCCAGCAGAGGACAGGGGAGGAATTCACCCCTCCACTTT. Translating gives CASRGQGRNSPLHF.

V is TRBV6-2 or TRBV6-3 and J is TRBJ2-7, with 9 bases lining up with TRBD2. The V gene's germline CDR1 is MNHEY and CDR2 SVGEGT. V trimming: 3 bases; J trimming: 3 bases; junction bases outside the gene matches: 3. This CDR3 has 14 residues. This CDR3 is CASSYLAGDYEQYF. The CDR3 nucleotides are TGTGCCAGCAGTTATTTAGCGGGGGACTACGAGCAGTACTTC.

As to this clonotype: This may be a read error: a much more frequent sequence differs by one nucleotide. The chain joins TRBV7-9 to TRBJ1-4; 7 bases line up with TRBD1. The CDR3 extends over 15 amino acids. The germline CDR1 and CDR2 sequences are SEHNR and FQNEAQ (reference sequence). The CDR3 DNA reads TGTGCCAGCAGGGCAGACCAGGGGGTTAATGAAATACTGTTTTTT. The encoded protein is CASRADQGVNEILFF. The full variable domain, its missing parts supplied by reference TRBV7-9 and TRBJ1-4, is DTGVSQNPRHKITKRGQNVTFRCDPISEHNRLYWYRQTLGQGPEFLTYFQNEAQLEKSRLLSDRFSAERPKGSFSTLEIQRTEQGDSAMYLCASRADQGVNEILFFGSGTQLSVL.

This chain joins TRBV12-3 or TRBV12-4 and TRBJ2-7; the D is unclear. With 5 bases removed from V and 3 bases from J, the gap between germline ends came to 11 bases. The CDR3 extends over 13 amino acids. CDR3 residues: CASSNSKFYEQYF. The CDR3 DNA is TGTGCCAGCAGTAACTCTAAATTCTACGAGCAGTACTTC.